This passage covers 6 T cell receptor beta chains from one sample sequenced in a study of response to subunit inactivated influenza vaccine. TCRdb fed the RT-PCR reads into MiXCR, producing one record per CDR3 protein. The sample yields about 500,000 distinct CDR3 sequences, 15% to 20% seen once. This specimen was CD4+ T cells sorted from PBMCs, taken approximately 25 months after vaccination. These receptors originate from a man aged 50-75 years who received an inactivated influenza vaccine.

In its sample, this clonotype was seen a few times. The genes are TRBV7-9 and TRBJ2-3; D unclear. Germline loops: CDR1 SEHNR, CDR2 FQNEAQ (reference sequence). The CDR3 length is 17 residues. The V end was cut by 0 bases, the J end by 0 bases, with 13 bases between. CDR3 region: CASSLAQGLLSTDTQYF. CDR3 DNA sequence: TGTGCCAGCAGCTTAGCGCAAGGCCTGCTTAGCACAGATACGCAGTATTTT.

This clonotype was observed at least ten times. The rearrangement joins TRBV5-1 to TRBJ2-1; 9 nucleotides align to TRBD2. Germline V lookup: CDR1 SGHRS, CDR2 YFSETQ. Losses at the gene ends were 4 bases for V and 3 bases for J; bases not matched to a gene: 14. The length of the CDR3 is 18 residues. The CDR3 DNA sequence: TGCGCCAGCAGCCCCTGGGGCGGTGCGGGGGGGGACTACAATGAGCAGTTCTTC. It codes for CASSPWGGAGGDYNEQFF.

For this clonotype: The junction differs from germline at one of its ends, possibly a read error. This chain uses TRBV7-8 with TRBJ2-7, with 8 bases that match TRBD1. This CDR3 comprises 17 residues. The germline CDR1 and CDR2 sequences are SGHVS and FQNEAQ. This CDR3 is CVSCWGVLGTGAYEQYF. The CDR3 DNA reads TGTGTCAGCTGCTGGGGGGTCCTGGGGACAGGAGCCTACGAGCAGTACTTC.

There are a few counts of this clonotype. CDR3 loop: CASSQIGIYGSPYEQYF. The CDR3 DNA sequence: TGTGCCAGCAGCCAAATCGGTATTTACGGGTCCCCCTACGAGCAGTACTTC. The chain uses TRBV14 and TRBJ2-7; no clear D. Between the trimmed V and J ends, which lost 2 bases and 2 bases, there was a span of 19 bases. The CDR3 is made up of 17 amino acids. Germline V lookup: CDR1 SGHDN, CDR2 FVKESK.

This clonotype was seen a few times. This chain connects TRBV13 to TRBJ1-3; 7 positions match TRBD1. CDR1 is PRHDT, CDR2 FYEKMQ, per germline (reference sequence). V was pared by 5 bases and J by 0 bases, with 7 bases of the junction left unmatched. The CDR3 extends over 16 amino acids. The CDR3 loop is CASSIGQVISGNTIYF. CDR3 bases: TGTGCCAGCAGCATCGGACAGGTCATCTCTGGAAACACCATATATTTT.

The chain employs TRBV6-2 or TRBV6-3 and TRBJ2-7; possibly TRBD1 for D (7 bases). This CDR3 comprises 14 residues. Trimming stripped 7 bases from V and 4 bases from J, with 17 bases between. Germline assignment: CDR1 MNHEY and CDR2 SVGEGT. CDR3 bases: TGTGCCAGCAACAAACAGGGGAGGCTATACGAGCAGTACTTC. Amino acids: CASNKQGRLYEQYF.